These T cell receptor beta chains were read from a single sample in a study of blood T cells in healthy people across ages. Each CDR3 protein gets one entry after TCRdb re-called the 5' RACE reads with MiXCR. The sample contains over 1,500,000 distinct CDR3 sequences, around half of which appear only once. The sequenced sample consisted of blood. These receptors came from a woman aged 40 to 50 in good health. CDR3s include the opening cysteine and the closing phenylalanine or tryptophan. D genes are given only for firm matches. Clone sizes are given selectively: once, few, many, or a class where the clone is expanded.

D	size	J	V	CDR3	DNA
-	-	TRBJ1-2	TRBV6-5	CASSSPRAATPNYGYTF	TGTGCCAGCAGTTCCCCTCGGGCAGCAACCCCTAACTATGGCTACACCTTC
-	few	TRBJ2-3	TRBV10-3	CAISPAGSPTDTQYF	TGTGCCATCAGCCCCGCCGGGTCCCCCACAGATACGCAGTATTTT
TRBD2	-	TRBJ2-6	TRBV20-1	CSARSSTSGGKSSGANVLTF	TGCAGTGCTAGATCTTCGACTAGCGGGGGAAAAAGCTCTGGGGCCAACGTCCTGACTTTC
-	-	TRBJ1-2	TRBV5-1	CASSLEVSFYGYTF	TGCGCCAGCAGCTTGGAGGTCAGTTTCTATGGCTACACCTTC
TRBD1	-	TRBJ2-1	TRBV11-2	CASSPYRTGRITEQFF	TGTGCCAGCAGCCCCTACCGGACAGGGAGAATTACCGAGCAGTTCTTC
-	-	TRBJ2-1	TRBV6-2/TRBV6-3	CASSYYLAALNNEQFF	TGTGCCAGCAGTTACTATTTAGCGGCATTAAACAATGAGCAGTTCTTC
-	-	TRBJ2-5	TRBV7-2	CATRTARGTQYF	TGTGCCACGAGGACCGCAAGGGGGACCCAGTACTTC
-	few	TRBJ2-7	TRBV29-1	CSVVDRTDEQYF	TGCAGCGTCGTGGATAGGACCGACGAGCAGTACTTC
TRBD2	-	TRBJ2-7	TRBV7-2	CASSLVLSGGTYEQYF	TGTGCCAGCAGCTTAGTCCTTAGCGGGGGGACCTACGAGCAGTACTTC
TRBD1	-	TRBJ1-6	TRBV14	CASSQDRDRAANSPLHF	TGTGCCAGCAGCCAAGATCGGGACAGGGCGGCGAATTCACCCCTCCACTTT
TRBD2	-	TRBJ2-1	TRBV20-1	CSAVLAGRYNEQFF	TGCAGTGCTGTACTAGCGGGGCGCTACAATGAGCAGTTCTTC
TRBD1	few	TRBJ2-5	TRBV7-9	CASTRDRGGETQYF	TGTGCCAGCACCAGGGACAGGGGTGGGGAGACCCAGTACTTC
-	-	TRBJ2-2	TRBV11-2	CASSLGLGTNTGELFF	TGTGCCAGCAGCTTAGGACTCGGCACGAACACCGGGGAACTGTTTTTT
-	-	TRBJ2-5	TRBV5-1	CASSTYDQETQYF	TGCGCCAGCAGCACCTACGATCAAGAGACCCAGTACTTC
-	-	TRBJ2-1	TRBV28	CGIRTLINNEQFF	TGTGGTATAAGGACCCTCATTAACAATGAGCAGTTCTTC
-	-	TRBJ2-1	TRBV6-5	CASSRQTSNGEQFF	TGTGCCAGCAGTCGTCAAACTAGCAACGGTGAGCAGTTCTTC
-	few	TRBJ1-2	TRBV4-3	CASSLIEGDGYTF	TGCGCCAGCAGCCTAATTGAAGGGGATGGCTACACCTTC
-	many	TRBJ1-2	TRBV7-2	CASSLPTETYGYTF	TGTGCCAGCAGCCTACCCACAGAAACCTATGGCTACACCTTC
-	-	TRBJ2-1	TRBV29-1	CSVETRSSYNEQFF	TGCAGCGTTGAGACACGAAGCTCCTACAATGAGCAGTTCTTC
TRBD2	-	TRBJ2-1	TRBV5-1	CASSLGGLAGGPDNEQFF	TGCGCCAGCAGCTTGGGAGGACTAGCGGGCGGTCCCGACAATGAGCAGTTCTTC
TRBD1	few	TRBJ2-7	TRBV5-1	CASSLGDRIYEQYF	TGCGCCAGCAGCTTGGGGGACAGAATCTACGAGCAGTACTTC
-	few	TRBJ2-1	TRBV11-2	CASSLDVSSYNEQFF	TGTGCCAGCAGCTTGGATGTCAGCTCCTACAATGAGCAGTTCTTC
-	few	TRBJ2-1	TRBV15	CATSRDGDGQYNEQFF	TGTGCCACCAGCAGAGATGGCGATGGACAGTACAATGAGCAGTTCTTC
-	-	TRBJ2-1	TRBV7-6	CASSLEGARVTDEQFF	TGTGCCAGCAGCTTAGAAGGAGCCCGGGTTACAGATGAGCAGTTCTTC
TRBD2	few	TRBJ2-1	TRBV20-1	CSAPGTRIFNEQFF	TGCAGTGCGCCCGGGACTAGGATCTTCAATGAGCAGTTCTTC
-	-	TRBJ2-1	TRBV5-1	CASSLWGANYNEQFF	TGCGCCAGCAGCTTGTGGGGGGCCAACTACAATGAGCAGTTCTTC
-	-	TRBJ1-2	TRBV6-5	CASSSAGQTNYGYTF	TGTGCCAGCAGTTCGGCAGGACAGACTAACTATGGCTACACCTTC
-	-	TRBJ2-1	TRBV13	CASGLVLSGIEQFF	TGTGCCAGCGGCTTAGTCCTATCAGGCATAGAGCAGTTCTTC
TRBD2	few	TRBJ2-3	TRBV7-9	CASRLAGGPGTDTQYF	TGTGCCAGCCGACTAGCGGGGGGTCCTGGCACAGATACGCAGTATTTT
TRBD2	-	TRBJ2-1	TRBV12-3/TRBV12-4	CASSPRRLAGDSSYNEQFF	TGTGCCAGCAGTCCTCGTCGGCTAGCGGGGGACTCCTCCTACAATGAGCAGTTCTTC
-	few	TRBJ1-6	TRBV27	CASSLTSRGSYNSPLHF	TGTGCCAGCAGTTTAACATCTCGTGGCTCCTATAATTCACCCCTCCACTTT
-	-	TRBJ2-5	TRBV5-1	CASSPDGRRQETQYF	TGCGCCAGCAGCCCCGACGGACGGAGGCAAGAGACCCAGTACTTC
TRBD1	few	TRBJ2-5	TRBV29-1	CSVFPRDRGQETQYF	TGCAGCGTTTTTCCCCGGGACAGGGGCCAAGAGACCCAGTACTTC
-	-	TRBJ2-2	TRBV20-1	CSARDGARGPDTGELFF	TGCAGTGCTAGAGATGGGGCCCGGGGTCCGGATACCGGGGAGCTGTTTTTT
TRBD2	few	TRBJ2-5	TRBV20-1	CSALPSGGQETQYF	TGCAGTGCTCTCCCTAGCGGGGGGCAAGAGACCCAGTACTTC
-	-	TRBJ2-7	TRBV6-1	CASRPGAGIVTYEQYF	TGTGCCAGCAGACCCGGGGCCGGTATCGTCACCTACGAGCAGTACTTC
-	few	TRBJ1-2	TRBV2	CASKPDRQVHGYTF	TGTGCCAGCAAACCCGACAGGCAAGTCCATGGCTACACCTTC
-	-	TRBJ1-1	TRBV6-5	CASSYGPNTKAFF	TGTGCCAGCAGTTATGGCCCGAACACTAAAGCTTTCTTT
TRBD1	few	TRBJ2-7	TRBV20-1	CSARAGEGAFYEQYF	TGCAGTGCCAGAGCAGGCGAGGGGGCCTTCTACGAGCAGTACTTC
-	-	TRBJ1-5	TRBV6-1	CASSLICCPGYRAQAGNQPQHF	TGTGCCAGCAGCCTAATATGTTGCCCGGGATACCGGGCCCAAGCAGGCAATCAGCCCCAGCATTTT
-	many	TRBJ2-3	TRBV7-2	CASSLRDTQYF	TGTGCCAGCAGCTTAAGAGATACGCAGTATTTT